The 2 T cell receptor beta chains below come from one sample, sequenced in a study of T cells after somatic rescue of genetic block (dated by TCRdb to 2019 to 2021). Libraries were prepared through the immunoSEQ multiplex PCR assay. TCRdb obtained this table from immuneACCESS and retained in-frame rearrangements with V and J assigned. These tables miss some clones; where compared with another copy, unresolved V genes account for less than half of the shortfall, and the remainder is unexplained. Counted in this sample were more than 65,000 clones; roughly 88% of them appeared once. Clones ranked in the top ten supply approximately 2.9% of the sample. The specimen sequenced was peripheral blood mononuclear cells (PBMCs). These receptors all stem from a man younger than 40.

The V call is TRBV18, the J call TRBJ1-1; no reliable D call. The V gene lost 6 bases and the J gene lost 11 bases, with 16 bases spanning the gap. CDR3 length: 12 residues. CDR1 and CDR2 (germline): KGHSH, LQKENI. CDR3 protein: CASSTGPQDAFF. The CDR3 DNA is TGTGCCAGCTCCACCGGGCCCCAGGACGCTTTCTTT.

The J gene is TRBJ2-5, the V gene TRBV7-8; 8 bases match TRBD1. The junction had 19 bases not matched to a gene; V was cut back by 1 base and J by 9 bases. The length of the CDR3 is 18 residues. Germline CDR1 is SGHVS and CDR2 is FQNEAQ. CDR3 in amino acids: CASSLVGLVAGGDRAQYF. DNA of the CDR3: TGTGCCAGCAGCTTAGTTGGGTTGGTGGCAGGGGGCGATCGGGCCCAGTACTTC.